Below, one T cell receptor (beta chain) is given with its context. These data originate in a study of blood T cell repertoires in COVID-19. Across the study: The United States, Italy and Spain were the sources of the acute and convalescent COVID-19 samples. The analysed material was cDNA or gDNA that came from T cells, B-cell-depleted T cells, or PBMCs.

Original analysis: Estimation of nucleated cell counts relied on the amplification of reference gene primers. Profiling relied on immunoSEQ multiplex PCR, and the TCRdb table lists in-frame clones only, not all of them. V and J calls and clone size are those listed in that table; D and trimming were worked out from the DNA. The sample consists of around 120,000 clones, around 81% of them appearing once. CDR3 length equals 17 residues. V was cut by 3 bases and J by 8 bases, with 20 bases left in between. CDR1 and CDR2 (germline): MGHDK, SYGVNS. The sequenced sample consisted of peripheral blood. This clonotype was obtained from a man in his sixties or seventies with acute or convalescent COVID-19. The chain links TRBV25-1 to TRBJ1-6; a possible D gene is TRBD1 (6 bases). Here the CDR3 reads CASSEAGALAFDSPLHF. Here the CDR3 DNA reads TGTGCCAGCAGTGAGGCAGGGGCCTTGGCGTTTGATTCACCCCTCCACTTT.